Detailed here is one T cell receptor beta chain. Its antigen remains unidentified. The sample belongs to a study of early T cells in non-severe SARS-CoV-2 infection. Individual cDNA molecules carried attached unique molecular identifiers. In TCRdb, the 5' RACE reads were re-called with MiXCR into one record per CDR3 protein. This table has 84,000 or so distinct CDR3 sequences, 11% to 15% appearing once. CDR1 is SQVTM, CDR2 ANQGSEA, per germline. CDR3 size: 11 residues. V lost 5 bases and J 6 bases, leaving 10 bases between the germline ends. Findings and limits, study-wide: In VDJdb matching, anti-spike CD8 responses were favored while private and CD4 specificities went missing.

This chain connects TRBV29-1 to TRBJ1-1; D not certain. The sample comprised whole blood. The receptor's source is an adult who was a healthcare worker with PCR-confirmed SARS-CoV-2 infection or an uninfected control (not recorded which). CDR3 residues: CSVSSSAEAFF. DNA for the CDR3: TGCAGCGTTAGTAGTTCGGCTGAAGCTTTCTTT.